This entry concerns a single TCR beta chain. As yet, its antigen is unknown. Constant-segment primers served in 5'RACE that generated TCR alpha and TCR beta cDNA libraries bearing sample barcodes and UMIs. One entry per CDR3 protein results from TCRdb running MiXCR on the 5' RACE reads. Among about 110,000 distinct CDR3 sequences, about a sixth were seen once, and the ten largest hold approximately 5.1%. The sample belongs to a study of T-cell memory formation after mild COVID-19. Study-wide points: Balance between CD4 and CD8 was seen in clones contracting day 15 to 85, and a CD4+ lean was seen in later expanders. Within pre-infection memory, some responding clones were found, suggesting cross-reactive memory joined.

V was pared by 7 bases and J by 5 bases, with 10 bases of the junction left unmatched. This CDR3 is 15 amino acids long. Sequencing used PBMCs or a T cell subset sorted from them (not recorded which). The clonotype was recovered from a man aged 18 to 29 who had mild COVID-19 (a few samples of this study predate the infection). Cell type and time point are not known. The genes are TRBV12-3 or TRBV12-4 and TRBJ2-5, with TRBD2 matching over 10 bases. The CDR3 region is CASKLGAGGPETQYF. CDR3 coding DNA: TGTGCCAGCAAGCTAGGAGCGGGGGGGCCCGAGACCCAGTACTTC.